One and the same sample provided the 17 T cell receptor beta chains below, sequenced in a study of CD8 T cells in ankylosing spondylitis. Study-level points and caveats: A TCR beta motif of under ten highly homologous variants appeared characteristic of ankylosing spondylitis blood.

For these TCRs, the target antigens are not known. A single record per CDR3 protein comes from TCRdb applying MiXCR to the 5' RACE reads. Among roughly 300,000 distinct CDR3 sequences listed, 6.5% to 10% were seen once. The sample taken for sequencing was blood, either unsorted or a sorted T cell fraction (not recorded which). Every receptor here comes from a male donor with ankylosing spondylitis.

The chain employs TRBV29-1 and TRBJ2-7; TRBD2 is a possible D gene (5 bases). The CDR3 consists of 12 residues. With 5 bases removed from V and 1 base from J, the gap between germline ends came to 9 bases. CDR1 is SQVTM and CDR2 is ANQGSEA in the germline V gene. The CDR3 loop reads CSVSPGSYEQYF. CDR3 DNA sequence: TGCAGCGTTTCCCCGGGATCCTACGAGCAGTACTTC.

Only a few counts were recorded for this clonotype. The chain has TRBV18 and TRBJ2-7; 7 bases are a match to TRBD2. The germline gives CDR1 KGHSH, CDR2 LQKENI. The CDR3 is made up of 14 amino acids. V was pared by 3 bases and J by 2 bases, with 4 bases of the junction left unmatched. CDR3 sequence reads: CASSPGTTPYEQYF. As DNA, the CDR3 is TGTGCCAGCTCACCCGGGACTACGCCCTACGAGCAGTACTTC.

This chain connects TRBV2 to TRBJ2-4, with a possible D match to TRBD2 (5 bases). The germline gives CDR1 SNHLY, CDR2 FYNNEI. Trimming shortened V by 8 bases and J by 0 bases, and 14 bases separated the two germline ends. This CDR3 is 15 amino acids long. This chain's CDR3 is CASGGPGLAKNIQYF. The CDR3 DNA is TGTGCCAGCGGCGGCCCAGGACTAGCCAAAAACATTCAGTACTTC. Together with reference TRBV2 and TRBJ2-4, the CDR3 gives the full variable domain: EPEVTQTPSHQVTQMGQEVILRCVPISNHLYFYWYRQILGQKVEFLVSFYNNEISEKSEIFDDQFSVERPDGSNFTLKIRSTKLEDSAMYFCASGGPGLAKNIQYFGAGTRLSVL.

The V call is TRBV4-1, the J call TRBJ2-3; D not certain. The CDR3 extends over 15 amino acids. Trimming pared 2 bases from V and 0 bases from J, leaving 9 bases between. CDR1 is MGHRA, CDR2 YSYEKL, per germline. This CDR3 is CASSQLPTSTDTQYF. The CDR3 bases are TGCGCCAGCAGCCAATTACCGACGAGCACAGATACGCAGTATTTT.

The chain has TRBV2 and TRBJ2-7; D uncertain. CDR1 is SNHLY and CDR2 is FYNNEI in the germline V gene. The CDR3 is 13 amino acids. V was cut by 5 bases and J by 4 bases, with 12 bases left in between. In DNA form, the CDR3 reads TGTGCCAGCAGTCCCGGAGAATGGTACGAGCAGTACTTC. This codes for CASSPGEWYEQYF.

The chain has TRBV7-9 and TRBJ2-7; 11 bases line up with TRBD2. With V trimmed by 4 bases and J by 0 bases, 8 bases remained unmatched. CDR3 length: 17 amino acids. Germline V lookup: CDR1 SEHNR, CDR2 FQNEAQ (reference sequence). The CDR3 coding sequence is TGTGCCAGCAGCTCCGGGACTAGCGGACGGAGCTCCTACGAGCAGTACTTC. Residues: CASSSGTSGRSSYEQYF.

This clonotype came up a few times. This sequence joins TRBV3-1 and TRBJ2-1, with 12 bases identical to TRBD2. The J segment lost 9 bases and the V segment lost 1 base, leaving 4 bases of the junction unmatched. The CDR3 covers 15 residues. Germline V gene sequence: CDR1 LGHDT, CDR2 YNNKEL (reference sequence). The CDR3 DNA is TGTGCCAGCAGCCAAGCTAGCGGGAGGGCCTCTGAGCAGTTCTTC. Encoded protein: CASSQASGRASEQFF.

This clonotype was found many times. The chain links TRBV25-1 to TRBJ2-1; no definite D call. The CDR3 loop spans 12 amino acids. The V gene lost 3 bases and the J gene lost 3 bases, with 3 bases spanning the gap. Germline-derived CDR1 and CDR2 are MGHDK and SYGVNS. CDR3 loop: CASSDVYNEQFF. In nucleotides, the CDR3 is TGTGCCAGCAGTGACGTCTACAATGAGCAGTTCTTC.

The chain recombines TRBV20-1 with TRBJ2-1, with 10 bases identical to TRBD1. The germline V gene has CDR1 DFQATT and CDR2 SNEGSKA (reference sequence). The CDR3 extends over 14 amino acids. V lost 1 base to trimming and J lost 5 bases; unmatched junction nucleotides: 2. For the CDR3, the DNA is TGCAGTGCTAGAGGACAGGGGGCAAACAATGAGCAGTTCTTC. This encodes CSARGQGANNEQFF.

This chain connects TRBV7-2 to TRBJ2-1; D gene uncertain. Germline CDR1 and CDR2: SGHTA and FQGNSA. The CDR3 length is 13 residues. V gave up 3 bases and J gave up 8 bases, with 11 bases separating them. The CDR3 is CASSLVAVDEQFF. The CDR3 DNA reads as TGTGCCAGCAGCTTGGTAGCTGTGGATGAGCAGTTCTTC.

The CDR3 reads CASSKGVLAGAFNEQFF. The CDR3 DNA sequence: TGTGCCAGCAGCAAAGGTGTACTAGCGGGTGCCTTCAATGAGCAGTTCTTC. This chain joins TRBV7-3 and TRBJ2-1, with TRBD2 matching 9 bases. Germline V lookup: CDR1 SGHTA, CDR2 FQGTGA. With V trimmed by 5 bases and J by 6 bases, 14 bases remained unmatched. This CDR3 is 17 amino acids long.

The rearrangement joins TRBV19 to TRBJ1-5, with D possibly TRBD1 on 5 matching bases. The CDR3 runs to 14 residues. Per germline, CDR1 LNHDA and CDR2 SQIVND (reference sequence). V lost 6 bases, J lost 4 bases, and 13 bases lay in between. CDR3: CASRGQGDNQPQHF. The CDR3, as DNA: TGTGCCAGTAGGGGCCAGGGTGATAATCAGCCCCAGCATTTT.

This clonotype was seen ten or more times. The chain combines TRBV15 with TRBJ2-7; 9 bases agree with TRBD1. The CDR3 has 17 residues. From germline, CDR1 is LNHNV and CDR2 YYDKDF (reference sequence). Losses at the gene ends were 0 bases for V and 3 bases for J; bases not matched to a gene: 9. CDR3 in amino acids: CATSRDFRQGGYYEQYF. The CDR3 DNA follows: TGTGCCACCAGCAGAGATTTCAGACAGGGGGGGTACTACGAGCAGTACTTC.

This clonotype was counted between two and nine times. The chain recombines TRBV20-1 with TRBJ2-3, with 7 bases aligning to TRBD2. From germline, CDR1 is DFQATT and CDR2 SNEGSKA (reference sequence). This CDR3 is 15 amino acids long. The V and J ends lost 3 bases and 1 base, in that order; junction bases with no gene match: 7. In nucleotides, the CDR3 is TGCAGTGCTAGTAAGCTAGCGGCCCGCACAGATACGCAGTATTTT. Its protein product is CSASKLAARTDTQYF.

In its sample, this clonotype was seen a few times. J is TRBJ2-1 and V is TRBV9; possible D gene TRBD2, 6 bases. This CDR3 has 17 amino acids. Trimming removed 4 bases at V and 2 bases at J, with 19 bases between. Per the germline V gene, CDR1 is SGDLS and CDR2 is YYNGEE. CDR3 nucleotides: TGTGCCAGCAGCCCCCCCTGGGGGGAGATTACCTACAATGAGCAGTTCTTC. It is translated as CASSPPWGEITYNEQFF.

This clonotype was picked up a small number of times. The CDR3 DNA reads as TGTGCCAGCAGTTTCGCCCACTACGAGCAGTACTTC. Amino acid sequence: CASSFAHYEQYF. J is TRBJ2-7 and V is TRBV12-3 or TRBV12-4, with D unclear. The germline V and J ends were trimmed by 3 bases and 3 bases, with 6 bases remaining between them. The CDR3 totals 12 residues.

The chain joins TRBV6-5 to TRBJ2-1, with D possibly TRBD2 on 5 matching bases. Trimming cost V 2 bases and J 5 bases, with 13 bases left between them. Per the germline V gene, CDR1 is MNHEY and CDR2 is SVGAGI. The CDR3 consists of 15 residues. CDR3 bases: TGTGCCAGCAGTTACCCGGAGAGGGCTGACAATGAGCAGTTCTTC. This translates into CASSYPERADNEQFF.